This T cell receptor beta chain was captured by sequencing in a study of T cells in Graves' hyperthyroidism and ophthalmopathy. The V and J ends lost 0 bases and 5 bases, in that order; junction bases with no gene match: 5. Germline V gene data show CDR1 as SGHAT and CDR2 as FQNNGV. There are 16 residues in the CDR3. Clinical symptoms, serum thyroxine, TRAb, thyroid ultrasound and orbital computed tomography established diagnosis. TCR beta CDR3 region amplification was performed from RNA transcripts. RT-PCR in the first round (using the HTBI primer set) targeted the TCR CDR3. TCRdb re-called the multiplex PCR reads with MiXCR, one entry per CDR3 protein. In the table there are under 450,000 distinct CDR3 sequences, 15% to 19% of which are singletons. In this sample, this clonotype turned up many times.

This sequence joins TRBV11-2 and TRBJ1-3; 9 positions match TRBD1. Sequenced sample: blood. This sequence was found in a woman in her late teens or twenties with Graves' hyperthyroidism. CDR3 sequence reads: CASSLEQGALRNTIYF. CDR3 nucleotide sequence: TGTGCCAGCAGCTTAGAACAGGGGGCGCTTAGAAACACCATATATTTT.